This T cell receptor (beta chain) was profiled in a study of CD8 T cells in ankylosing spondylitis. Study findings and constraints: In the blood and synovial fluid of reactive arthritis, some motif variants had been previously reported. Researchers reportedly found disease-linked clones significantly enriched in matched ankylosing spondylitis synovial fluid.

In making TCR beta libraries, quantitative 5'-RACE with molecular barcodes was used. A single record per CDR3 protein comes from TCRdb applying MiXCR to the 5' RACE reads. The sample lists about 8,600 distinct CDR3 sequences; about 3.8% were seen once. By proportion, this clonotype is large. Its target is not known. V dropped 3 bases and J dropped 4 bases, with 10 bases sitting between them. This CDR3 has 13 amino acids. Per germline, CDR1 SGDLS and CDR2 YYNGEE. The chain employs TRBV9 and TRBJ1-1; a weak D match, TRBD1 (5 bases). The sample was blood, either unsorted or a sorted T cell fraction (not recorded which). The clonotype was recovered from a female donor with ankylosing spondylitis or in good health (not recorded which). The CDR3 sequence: CASSGGTGTEAFF. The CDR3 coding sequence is TGTGCCAGCAGCGGGGGGACGGGCACTGAAGCTTTCTTT.